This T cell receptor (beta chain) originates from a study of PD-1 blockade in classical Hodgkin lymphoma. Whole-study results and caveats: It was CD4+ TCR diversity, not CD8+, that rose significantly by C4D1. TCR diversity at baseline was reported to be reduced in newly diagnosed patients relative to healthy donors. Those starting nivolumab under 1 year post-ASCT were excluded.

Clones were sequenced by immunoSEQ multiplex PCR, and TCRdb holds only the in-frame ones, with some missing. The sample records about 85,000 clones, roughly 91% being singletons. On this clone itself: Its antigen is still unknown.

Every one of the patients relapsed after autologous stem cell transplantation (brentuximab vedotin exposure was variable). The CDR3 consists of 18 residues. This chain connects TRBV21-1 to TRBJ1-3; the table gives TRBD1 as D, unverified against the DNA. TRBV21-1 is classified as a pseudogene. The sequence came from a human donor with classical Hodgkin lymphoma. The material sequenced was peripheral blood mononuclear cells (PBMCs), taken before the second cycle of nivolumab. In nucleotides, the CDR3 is TGTGCCAGCAGCATCCCCAGGGGCGCGAATTTCTCTGGAAACACCATATATTTT. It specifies CASSIPRGANFSGNTIYF.